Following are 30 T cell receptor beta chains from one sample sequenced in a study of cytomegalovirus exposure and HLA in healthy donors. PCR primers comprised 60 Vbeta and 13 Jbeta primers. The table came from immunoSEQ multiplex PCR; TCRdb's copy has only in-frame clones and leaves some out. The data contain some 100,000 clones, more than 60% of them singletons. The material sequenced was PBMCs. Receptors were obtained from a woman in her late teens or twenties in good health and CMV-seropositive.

The CDR3 loop is CASSKRQDGEAFF. The CDR3, as DNA: TGTGCCAGTAGTAAACGACAGGATGGAGAAGCTTTCTTT. This chain links TRBV19 with TRBJ1-1, with a tentative D call TRBD1 (6 bases). The CDR3 has 13 residues. Trimming cost V 4 bases and J 8 bases, with 14 bases left between them. Looked up from germline, CDR1 is LNHDA and CDR2 is SQIVND (reference sequence).

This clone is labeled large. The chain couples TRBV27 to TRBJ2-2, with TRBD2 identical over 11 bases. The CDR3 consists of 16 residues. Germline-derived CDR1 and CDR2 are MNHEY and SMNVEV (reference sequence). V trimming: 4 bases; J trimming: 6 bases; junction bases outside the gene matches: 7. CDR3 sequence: CASSSPTSGSPGELFF. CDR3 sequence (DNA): TGTGCCAGCAGTTCACCTACTAGCGGGAGCCCCGGGGAGCTGTTTTTT.

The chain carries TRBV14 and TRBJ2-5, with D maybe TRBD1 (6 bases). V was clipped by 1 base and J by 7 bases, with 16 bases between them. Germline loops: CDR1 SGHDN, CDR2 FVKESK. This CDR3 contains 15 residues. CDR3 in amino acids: CASSQALGARVTQYF. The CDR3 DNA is TGTGCCAGCAGCCAAGCGCTGGGGGCGCGGGTGACCCAGTACTTC.

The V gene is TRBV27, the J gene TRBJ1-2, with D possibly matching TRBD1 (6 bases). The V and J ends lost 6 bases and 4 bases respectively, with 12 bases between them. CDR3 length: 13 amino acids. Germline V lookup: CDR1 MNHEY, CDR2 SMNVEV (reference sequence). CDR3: CASRQGQFYGYTF. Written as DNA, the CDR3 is TGTGCCAGCAGACAGGGCCAATTCTATGGCTACACCTTC.

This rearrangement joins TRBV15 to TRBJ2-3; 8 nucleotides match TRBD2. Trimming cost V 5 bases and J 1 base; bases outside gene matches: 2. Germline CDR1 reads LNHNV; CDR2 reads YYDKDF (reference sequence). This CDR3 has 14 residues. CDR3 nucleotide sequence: TGTGCCACCAGCGTGCGGGAGGGCACAGATACGCAGTATTTT. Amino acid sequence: CATSVREGTDTQYF.

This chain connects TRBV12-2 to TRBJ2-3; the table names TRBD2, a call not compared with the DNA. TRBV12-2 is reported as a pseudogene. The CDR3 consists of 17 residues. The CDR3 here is CASRPTGGTPSTDTQYF. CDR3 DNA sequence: TGTGCAAGTCGCCCGACCGGCGGAACCCCTAGCACAGATACGCAGTATTTT.

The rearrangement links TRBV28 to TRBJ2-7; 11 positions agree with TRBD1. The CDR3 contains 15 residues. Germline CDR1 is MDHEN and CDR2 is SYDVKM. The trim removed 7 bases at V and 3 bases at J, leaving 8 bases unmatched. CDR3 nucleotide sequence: TGTGCCAGCACCACACCGGGACAGGGGGACTACGAGCAGTACTTC. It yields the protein CASTTPGQGDYEQYF.

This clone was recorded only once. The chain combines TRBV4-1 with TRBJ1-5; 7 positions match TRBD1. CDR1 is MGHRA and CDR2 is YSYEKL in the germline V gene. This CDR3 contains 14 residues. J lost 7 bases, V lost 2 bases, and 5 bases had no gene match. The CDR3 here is CASSQWTGEQPQHF. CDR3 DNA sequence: TGCGCCAGCAGCCAATGGACAGGAGAACAGCCCCAGCATTTT.

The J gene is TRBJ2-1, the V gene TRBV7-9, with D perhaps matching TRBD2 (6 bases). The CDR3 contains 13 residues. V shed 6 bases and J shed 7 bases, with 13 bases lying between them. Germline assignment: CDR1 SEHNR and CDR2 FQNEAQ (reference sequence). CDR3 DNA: TGTGCCAGCAGTTATTCTGGGGGGAATGAGCAGTTCTTC. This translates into CASSYSGGNEQFF.

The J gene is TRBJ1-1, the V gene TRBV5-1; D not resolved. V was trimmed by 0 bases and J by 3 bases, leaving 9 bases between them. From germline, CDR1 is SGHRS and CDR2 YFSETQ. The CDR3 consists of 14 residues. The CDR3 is CASSLATEYTEAFF. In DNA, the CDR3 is TGCGCCAGCAGCTTGGCGACTGAATACACTGAAGCTTTCTTT.

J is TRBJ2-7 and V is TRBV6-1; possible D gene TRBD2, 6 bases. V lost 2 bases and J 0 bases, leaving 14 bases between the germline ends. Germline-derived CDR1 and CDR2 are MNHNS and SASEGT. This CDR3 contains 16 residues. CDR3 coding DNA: TGTGCCAGCAGTGAATCTCGGGGAGGCCTCTCCTACGAGCAGTACTTC. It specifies CASSESRGGLSYEQYF.

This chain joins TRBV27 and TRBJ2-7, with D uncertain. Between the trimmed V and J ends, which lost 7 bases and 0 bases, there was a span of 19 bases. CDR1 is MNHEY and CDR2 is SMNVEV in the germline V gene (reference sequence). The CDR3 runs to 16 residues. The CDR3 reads CASNHVQVPTSYEQYF. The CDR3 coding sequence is TGTGCCAGCAATCATGTCCAGGTACCTACCTCCTACGAGCAGTACTTC.

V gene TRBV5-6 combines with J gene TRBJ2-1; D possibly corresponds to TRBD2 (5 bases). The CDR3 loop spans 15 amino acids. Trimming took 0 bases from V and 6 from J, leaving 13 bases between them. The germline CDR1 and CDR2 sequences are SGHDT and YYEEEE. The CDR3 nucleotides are TGTGCCAGCAGCTTGGCACTAGTATCTTCCAATGAGCAGTTCTTC. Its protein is CASSLALVSSNEQFF. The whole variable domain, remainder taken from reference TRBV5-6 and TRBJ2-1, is DAGVTQSPTHLIKTRGQQVTLRCSPKSGHDTVSWYQQALGQGPQFIFQYYEEEERQRGNFPDRFSGHQFPNYSSELNVNALLLGDSALYLCASSLALVSSNEQFFGPGTRLTVL.

CDR3 sequence: CASSFTTSGRTDTQYF. The CDR3 DNA reads as TGTGCCAGCAGCTTCACGACTAGCGGGAGAACAGATACGCAGTATTTT. The chain combines TRBV7-9 with TRBJ2-3; 12 nucleotides line up with TRBD2. Germline V gene sequence: CDR1 SEHNR, CDR2 FQNEAQ (reference sequence). The trim removed 3 bases at V and 3 bases at J, leaving 4 bases unmatched. The CDR3 has 16 amino acids. Looking up the rest from reference TRBV7-9 and TRBJ2-3 gives the full variable domain: DTGVSQNPRHKITKRGQNVTFRCDPISEHNRLYWYRQTLGQGPEFLTYFQNEAQLEKSRLLSDRFSAERPKGSFSTLEIQRTEQGDSAMYLCASSFTTSGRTDTQYFGPGTRLTVL.

The CDR3 DNA reads as TGTGCCAGTAGACCCTTGGGCGGCACGGGAGAGCAGTACTTC. Protein: CASRPLGGTGEQYF. This chain joins TRBV19 and TRBJ2-7; possible D gene TRBD2, 5 bases. The CDR3 extends over 14 amino acids. The germline CDR1 and CDR2 sequences are LNHDA and SQIVND (reference sequence). V lost 6 bases to trimming and J lost 7 bases, with 19 bases between them. The full variable domain, its missing parts supplied by reference TRBV19 and TRBJ2-7, is DGGITQSPKYLFRKEGQNVTLSCEQNLNHDAMYWYRQDPGQGLRLIYYSQIVNDFQKGDIAEGYSVSREKKESFPLTVTSAQKNPTAFYLCASRPLGGTGEQYFGPGTRLTVT.

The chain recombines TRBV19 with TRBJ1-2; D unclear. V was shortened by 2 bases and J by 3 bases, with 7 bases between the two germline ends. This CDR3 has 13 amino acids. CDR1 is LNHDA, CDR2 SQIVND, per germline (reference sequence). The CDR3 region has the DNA TGTGCCAGTAGTATATCGGGGTACTATGGCTACACCTTC. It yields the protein CASSISGYYGYTF.

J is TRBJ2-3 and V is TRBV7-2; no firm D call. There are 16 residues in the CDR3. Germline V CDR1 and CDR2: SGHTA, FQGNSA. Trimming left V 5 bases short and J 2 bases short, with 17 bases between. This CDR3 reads CASSLKVSRPTDTQYF. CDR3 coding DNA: TGTGCCAGCAGCCTTAAGGTTTCCAGGCCCACAGATACGCAGTATTTT.

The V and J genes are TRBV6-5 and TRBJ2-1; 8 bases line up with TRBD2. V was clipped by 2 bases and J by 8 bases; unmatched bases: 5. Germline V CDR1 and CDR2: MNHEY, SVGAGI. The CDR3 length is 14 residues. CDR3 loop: CASSYQRTSHEQFF. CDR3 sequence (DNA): TGTGCCAGCAGTTACCAAAGGACTAGCCATGAGCAGTTCTTC.

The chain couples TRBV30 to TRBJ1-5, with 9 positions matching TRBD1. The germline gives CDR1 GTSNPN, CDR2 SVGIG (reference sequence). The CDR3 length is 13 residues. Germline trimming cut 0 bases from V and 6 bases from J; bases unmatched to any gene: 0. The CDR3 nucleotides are TGTGCCTGGAGTGTACAGGGGGCTCAGCCCCAGCATTTT. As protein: CAWSVQGAQPQHF.

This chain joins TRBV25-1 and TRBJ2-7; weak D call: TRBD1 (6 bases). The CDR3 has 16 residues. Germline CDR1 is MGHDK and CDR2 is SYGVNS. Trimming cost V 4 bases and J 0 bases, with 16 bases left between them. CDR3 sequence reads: CASSAPGTTSSYEQYF. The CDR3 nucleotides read TGTGCCAGCAGTGCGCCCGGGACAACGTCCTCCTACGAGCAGTACTTC.

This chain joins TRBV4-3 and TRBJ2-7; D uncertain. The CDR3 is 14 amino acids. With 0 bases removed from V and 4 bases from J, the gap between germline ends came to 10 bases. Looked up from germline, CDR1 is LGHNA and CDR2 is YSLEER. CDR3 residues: CASSQDWSRYEQYF. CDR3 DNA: TGCGCCAGCAGCCAAGACTGGAGCCGATACGAGCAGTACTTC.

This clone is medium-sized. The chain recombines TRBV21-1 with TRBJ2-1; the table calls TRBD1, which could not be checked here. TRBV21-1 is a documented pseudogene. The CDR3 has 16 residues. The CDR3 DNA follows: TGTGCCAGCAGCGCTGGACAGGGAGTGAGTTACAATGAGCAGTTCTTC. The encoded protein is CASSAGQGVSYNEQFF.

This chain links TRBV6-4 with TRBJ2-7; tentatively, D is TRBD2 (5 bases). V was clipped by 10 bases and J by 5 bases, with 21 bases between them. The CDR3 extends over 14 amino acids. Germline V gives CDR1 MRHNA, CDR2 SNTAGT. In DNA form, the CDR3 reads TGTGCCACCTCTAAGGATGGGAGAACCGACGAGCAGTACTTC. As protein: CATSKDGRTDEQYF.

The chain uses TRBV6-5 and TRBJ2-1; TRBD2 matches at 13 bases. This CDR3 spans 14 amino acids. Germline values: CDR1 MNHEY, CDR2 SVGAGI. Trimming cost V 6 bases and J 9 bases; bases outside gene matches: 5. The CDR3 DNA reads TGTGCCAGCAGACGACTAGCGGGAGGTCGTGAGCAGTTCTTC. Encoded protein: CASRRLAGGREQFF.

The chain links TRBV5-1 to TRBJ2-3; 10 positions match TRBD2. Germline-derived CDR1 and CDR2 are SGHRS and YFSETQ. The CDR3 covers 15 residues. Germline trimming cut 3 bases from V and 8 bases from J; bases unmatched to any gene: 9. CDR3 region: CASSSQAGGPGTQYF. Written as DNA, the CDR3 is TGCGCCAGCAGCTCCCAAGCGGGAGGGCCCGGTACGCAGTATTTT.

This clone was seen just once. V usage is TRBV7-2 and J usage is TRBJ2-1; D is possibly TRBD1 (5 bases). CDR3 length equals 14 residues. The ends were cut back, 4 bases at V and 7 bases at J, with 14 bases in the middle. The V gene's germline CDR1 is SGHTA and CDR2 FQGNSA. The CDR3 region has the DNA TGTGCCAGCAGCTCCCCGGTGGGGCTTAATGAGCAGTTCTTC. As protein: CASSSPVGLNEQFF.

This CDR3 reads CASSLDGTGPYEQYF. DNA for the CDR3: TGCGCCAGCAGCTTGGATGGGACAGGGCCCTACGAGCAGTACTTC. This chain connects TRBV5-1 to TRBJ2-7; 9 positions match TRBD1. With V trimmed by 0 bases and J by 2 bases, 3 bases remained unmatched. Germline CDR1 is SGHRS and CDR2 is YFSETQ. This CDR3 has 15 amino acids.

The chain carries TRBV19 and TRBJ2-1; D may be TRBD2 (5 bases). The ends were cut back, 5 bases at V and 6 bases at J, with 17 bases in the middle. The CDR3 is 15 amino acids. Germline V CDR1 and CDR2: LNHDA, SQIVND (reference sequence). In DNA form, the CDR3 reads TGTGCCAGTAGTCCCCGAGCGGTCCGGGGCAATGAGCAGTTCTTC. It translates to CASSPRAVRGNEQFF.

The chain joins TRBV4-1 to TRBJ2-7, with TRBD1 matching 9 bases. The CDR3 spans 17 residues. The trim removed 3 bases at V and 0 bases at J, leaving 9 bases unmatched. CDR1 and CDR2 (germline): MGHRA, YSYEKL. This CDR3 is CASSHLRRTGVSYEQYF. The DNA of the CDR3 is TGCGCCAGCAGCCACTTAAGAAGGACAGGGGTCTCCTACGAGCAGTACTTC.

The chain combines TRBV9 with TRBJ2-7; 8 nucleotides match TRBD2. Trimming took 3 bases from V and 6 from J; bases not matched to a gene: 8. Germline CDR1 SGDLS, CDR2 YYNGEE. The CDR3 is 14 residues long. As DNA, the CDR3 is TGTGCCAGCAGCGCCCATTTTAGCGGGACCGAGCAGTACTTC. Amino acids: CASSAHFSGTEQYF.